The 3 T cell receptor beta chains below were found in one sample sequenced in a study of CD8 T cells in Susac syndrome (dated by TCRdb to the late 2010s). Receptor libraries were prepared by the immunoSEQ multiplex PCR assay. RNA was extracted using the RNeasy kit, and about 0.45 to 1 ug of the RNA was reverse transcribed with random hexamers. TCRdb's own reprocessing of the public reads used fastp at Q25 and MiXCR and kept productive beta chains. Each entry is one CDR3 protein sequence, shown with its most common DNA and genes. This sample comprises over 100,000 distinct CDR3 sequences, around 90% of them detected only once. The ten biggest clones cover 0.11% to 0.15% of the sample. Sequencing used CD4+ T cells from PBMCs. The receptor source for this set is a human donor in good health.

V is TRBV29-1 and J is TRBJ1-2; 7 bases line up with TRBD1. The CDR3 has 19 amino acids. The V segment lost 7 bases and the J segment 3 bases; nucleotides outside the gene matches: 26. In germline, CDR1 is SQVTM, CDR2 ANQGSEA. The CDR3 loop is CSAAHTRDSRTTGYYGYTF. The CDR3 DNA sequence: TGCAGCGCCGCCCACACGCGGGACAGCAGGACGACTGGTTACTATGGCTACACCTTC.

The chain links TRBV24-1 to TRBJ2-1; 7 bases fit TRBD2. CDR1 and CDR2 (germline): KGHDR, SFDVKD. The V segment lost 2 bases and the J segment 5 bases; nucleotides outside the gene matches: 5. This CDR3 spans 15 amino acids. CDR3 loop: CATSDSRDYHNEQFF. The CDR3 DNA follows: TGTGCCACCAGTGATTCCCGGGACTATCACAATGAGCAGTTCTTC.

The chain couples TRBV6-5 to TRBJ1-4; TRBD1 matches 7 bases. The germline gives CDR1 MNHEY, CDR2 SVGAGI. The junction had 5 bases not matched to a gene; V was cut back by 5 bases and J by 5 bases. This CDR3 has 14 amino acids. The CDR3 sequence is CASSPGQKNEKLFF. In DNA form, the CDR3 reads TGTGCCAGCAGTCCGGGACAGAAGAATGAAAAACTGTTTTTT.